The 7 T cell receptor beta chains listed next were all sequenced from one sample in a study of neoadjuvant nivolumab and ipilimumab in lung cancer. TCRdb's copy holds only in-frame clones and misses some; the assay was immunoSEQ multiplex PCR. The table records roughly 23,000 clones, around 82% of them present only once. Specimen: peripheral blood, collected before neoadjuvant nivolumab, alone or with ipilimumab. These receptors all come from an adult with non-small cell lung cancer.

V gene TRBV7-2 combines with J gene TRBJ1-3; a possible D gene is TRBD1 (5 bases). This CDR3 spans 14 amino acids. Germline V gene data show CDR1 as SGHTA and CDR2 as FQGNSA. V was trimmed by 5 bases and J by 4 bases, leaving 12 bases between them. This chain's CDR3 is CASSPLGAGNTIYF. CDR3 DNA: TGTGCCAGCAGCCCGCTCGGGGCAGGAAACACCATATATTTT.

As DNA, the CDR3 is TGTGCCAGCAGCCCTAAAGGACTAGTAAGCACCGGGGAGCTGTTTTTT. Amino acid sequence: CASSPKGLVSTGELFF. The V and J genes are TRBV7-3 and TRBJ2-2; 7 bases map to TRBD2. The junction had 10 bases not matched to a gene; V was cut back by 5 bases and J by 4 bases. CDR1 is SGHTA, CDR2 FQGTGA, per germline. There are 16 residues in the CDR3.

The CDR3 sequence is CASSPSSGTSGSSTDTQYF. CDR3 DNA sequence: TGTGCCAGCTCACCCTCCTCCGGGACTAGCGGGTCTAGCACAGATACGCAGTATTTT. This chain uses TRBV18 with TRBJ2-3; 12 nucleotides line up with TRBD2. The CDR3 loop spans 19 amino acids. V trimming: 3 bases; J trimming: 0 bases; junction bases outside the gene matches: 10. Germline CDR1 and CDR2: KGHSH and LQKENI.

V gene TRBV6-6 combines with J gene TRBJ2-7; 7 bases align to TRBD1. The germline V gene encodes CDR1 MNHNY and CDR2 SVGAGI (reference sequence). Trimming took 6 bases from V and 0 from J; bases not matched to a gene: 5. CDR3 length equals 14 residues. CDR3 nucleotides: TGTGCCAGCAGGGAAGGACAGGACTCCTACGAGCAGTACTTC. Encoded protein: CASREGQDSYEQYF.

J is TRBJ1-4 and V is TRBV7-6; D remains unclear. There are 14 residues in the CDR3. The ends were cut back, 3 bases at V and 4 bases at J, with 9 bases in the middle. Germline V lookup: CDR1 SGHVS, CDR2 FNYEAQ. The CDR3 DNA is TGTGCCAGCAGCTTCACGGTGAATAATGAAAAACTGTTTTTT. This translates into CASSFTVNNEKLFF.

The chain has TRBV14 and TRBJ1-4; a weak D match, TRBD1 (6 bases). Germline V gene lookup returns CDR1 SGHDN and CDR2 FVKESK. The CDR3 runs to 16 residues. The V gene lost 5 bases and the J gene lost 0 bases, with 13 bases spanning the gap. This CDR3 reads CASSMNRDATNEKLFF. CDR3 nucleotides: TGTGCCAGCAGCATGAACAGGGACGCAACTAATGAAAAACTGTTTTTT.

CDR3 nucleotide sequence: TGTGCCAGCAAAACGGTTCAAGAGACCCAGTACTTC. Protein: CASKTVQETQYF. The rearrangement joins TRBV2 to TRBJ2-5; the D is unclear. The CDR3 is 12 residues long. Trimming pared 7 bases from V and 2 bases from J, leaving 8 bases between. Germline V gene lookup returns CDR1 SNHLY and CDR2 FYNNEI.